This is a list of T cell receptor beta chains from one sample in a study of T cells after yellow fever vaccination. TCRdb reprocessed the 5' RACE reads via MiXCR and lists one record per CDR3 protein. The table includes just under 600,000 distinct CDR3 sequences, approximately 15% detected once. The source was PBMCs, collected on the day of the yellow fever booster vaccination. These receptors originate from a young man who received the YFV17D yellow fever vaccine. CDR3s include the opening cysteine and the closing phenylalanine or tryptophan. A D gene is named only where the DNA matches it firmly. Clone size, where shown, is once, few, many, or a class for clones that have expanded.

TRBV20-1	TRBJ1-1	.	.	CSARVGNTEAFF	TGCAGTGCTAGAGTAGGGAACACTGAAGCTTTCTTT
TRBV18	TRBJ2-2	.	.	CASSPATFGTGELFF	TGTGCCAGCTCACCAGCGACTTTTGGGACCGGGGAGCTGTTTTTT
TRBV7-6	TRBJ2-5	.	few	CASSSYPGAETQYF	TGTGCCAGCAGCTCTTACCCAGGGGCGGAGACCCAGTACTTC
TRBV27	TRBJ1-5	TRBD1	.	CASRRQGAANQPQHF	TGTGCCAGCAGACGACAGGGCGCCGCCAATCAGCCCCAGCATTTT
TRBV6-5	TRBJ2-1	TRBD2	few	CASSYSNLAGVGGEQFF	TGTGCCAGCAGTTACTCGAACCTAGCGGGAGTTGGGGGTGAGCAGTTCTTC
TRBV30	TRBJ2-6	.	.	CAWTGVANVLTF	TGTGCCTGGACAGGGGTTGCCAACGTCCTGACTTTC
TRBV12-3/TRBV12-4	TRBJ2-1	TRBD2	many	CASSPGGGYNEQFF	TGTGCCAGCAGTCCGGGGGGGGGATACAATGAGCAGTTCTTC
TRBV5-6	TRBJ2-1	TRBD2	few	CASWLAGGPIEQFF	TGTGCCAGCTGGCTAGCGGGAGGGCCCATTGAGCAGTTCTTC
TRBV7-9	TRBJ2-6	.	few	CASSTGRDVIANVLTF	TGTGCCAGCAGCACGGGACGGGATGTTATAGCCAACGTCCTGACTTTC
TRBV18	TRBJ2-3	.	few	CASSPQLPMDYFSPTSSTDTQYF	TGTGCCAGCTCACCACAATTGCCGATGGACTACTTCTCCCCCACCTCTAGCACAGATACGCAGTATTTT
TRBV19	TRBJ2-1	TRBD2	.	CASRTIAGGHNEQFF	TGTGCCAGTAGGACTATAGCGGGAGGTCACAATGAGCAGTTCTTC
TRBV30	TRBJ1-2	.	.	CAWSPQEPRRLGGYTF	TGTGCCTGGAGCCCACAGGAACCAAGGAGACTCGGGGGCTACACCTTC
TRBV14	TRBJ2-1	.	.	CASSLRGGGQREQFF	TGTGCCAGCAGCCTCCGAGGGGGAGGCCAGCGGGAGCAGTTCTTC
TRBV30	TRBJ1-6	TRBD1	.	CAWSGTANSPLHF	TGTGCCTGGTCCGGGACAGCTAATTCACCCCTCCACTTT
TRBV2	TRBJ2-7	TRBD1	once	CASNPGQGGYEQYF	TGTGCCAGCAACCCAGGACAGGGGGGCTACGAGCAGTACTTC
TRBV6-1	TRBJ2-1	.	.	CASRRGAESYNEQFF	TGTGCCAGCAGAAGGGGGGCGGAGTCTTACAATGAGCAGTTCTTC
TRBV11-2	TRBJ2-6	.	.	CASSLDGGVLTF	TGTGCCAGCAGCTTAGATGGGGGAGTCCTGACTTTC
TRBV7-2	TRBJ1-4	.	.	CASSPRVAEKLFF	TGTGCCAGCAGCCCAAGGGTGGCCGAAAAACTGTTTTTT